The rows below give T cell receptor beta chains drawn from one sample of a study of PD-1 blockade in classical Hodgkin lymphoma. The data were produced by immunoSEQ multiplex PCR, yet TCRdb's version contains in-frame clones alone and is incomplete. The data contain roughly 51,000 clones, about 75% of them singletons. The sample consisted of peripheral blood mononuclear cells (PBMCs), taken before the fourth cycle of nivolumab. The receptors come from a human donor with classical Hodgkin lymphoma. CDR3s include the opening cysteine and the closing phenylalanine or tryptophan. The D gene is left open where the match is weak. For some rows the clone size is stated as once, few or many, or as a class when expanded; others skip it.

>TRBV5-1|-|TRBD2|TRBJ2-7
TGCGCCAGCAGCTTAGCGGGAGATTCTCACGAGCAGTACTTC
CASSLAGDSHEQYF
>TRBV11-2|-|TRBD1|TRBJ2-3
TGTGCCAGCAGCCCTGGACAGGAGTCGTGGTATTTT
CASSPGQESWYF
>TRBV5-1|-|TRBD1|TRBJ1-2
TGCGCCAGCAGCTTAAATACAGGGGCAGTTGGCTACACCTTC
CASSLNTGAVGYTF
>TRBV30|-|-|TRBJ2-3
TGTGCCTGGGCCCAACTAAATACGCAGTATTTT
CAWAQLNTQYF
>TRBV4-2|-|-|TRBJ1-5
TGTGCCAGCAGCAAGAGCGGGCGTGGACAGCCCCAGCATTTT
CASSKSGRGQPQHF
>TRBV10-2|-|-|TRBJ1-1
TGCGCCAGCAGTGAGGGGGACCTCCGCCCCACTGAAGCTTTCTTT
CASSEGDLRPTEAFF
>TRBV6-5|-|-|TRBJ1-5
TGTGCCAGCAGTTTACGGGCCAATAGCGGGAATCAGCCCCAGCATTTT
CASSLRANSGNQPQHF
>TRBV5-6|-|TRBD2|TRBJ2-1
TGTGCCAGCAGCGCACGACTAGCGGAACTTTACAATGAGCAGTTCTTC
CASSARLAELYNEQFF
>TRBV4-3|-|TRBD1|TRBJ2-3
TGCGCCAGCAGCCTACGGGGACAGGGGGGCGCAGATACGCAGTATTTT
CASSLRGQGGADTQYF
>TRBV30|-|-|TRBJ1-1
TGTGCCTGGAGTGTGGCAGGGGCTGAAGCTTTCTTT
CAWSVAGAEAFF
>TRBV4-1|-|-|TRBJ2-5
TGCGCCAGCAGCCAAGAGAGTACTAAAGAGACCCAGTACTTC
CASSQESTKETQYF
>TRBV19|-|-|TRBJ1-5
TGTGCCAGTAGTATCGGACAGTTTCGTTTCCATTTT
CASSIGQFRFHF
>TRBV28|-|-|TRBJ2-3
TGTGCCAGCAGTTTACTGGTTGTGGGGGGCTGGGGAGGTACGCAGTATTTT
CASSLLVVGGWGGTQYF
>TRBV7-3|-|-|TRBJ2-7
TGTGCCAGCAGCTCAGACACCAGGGGCTCCTACGAGCAGTACTTC
CASSSDTRGSYEQYF
>TRBV10-2|few|-|TRBJ2-1
TGCGCCAGCAGTATTGCTCCCCGCAATGAGCAGTTCTTC
CASSIAPRNEQFF
>TRBV7-8|-|TRBD2|TRBJ2-1
TGTGCCAGCAGCTTAGATCTAGCGGGGATTGGGTTGGACAATGAGCAGTTCTTC
CASSLDLAGIGLDNEQFF
>TRBV11-3|few|-|TRBJ2-3
TGTGCCAGCAGATCCCGGACAGGCACAGATACGCAGTATTTT
CASRSRTGTDTQYF
>TRBV7-9|-|-|TRBJ2-3
TGTGCCAGCAGCTCACCGGATGGCACAGATACGCAGTATTTT
CASSSPDGTDTQYF
>TRBV4-1|-|-|TRBJ2-1
TGCGCCAGCAGCCAAGACCCCGGGCCCTACAATGAGCAGTTCTTC
CASSQDPGPYNEQFF
>TRBV28|-|-|TRBJ2-3
TGTGCCAGCAGTGGGGAGGGCACAGATACGCAGTATTTT
CASSGEGTDTQYF
>TRBV6-5|few|-|TRBJ2-7
TGTGCCAGCAGTTACTCGTCCGAGCAGTACTTC
CASSYSSEQYF
>TRBV27|-|TRBD1|TRBJ1-4
TGTGCCAGCAGTAAACGACGACCCGGGACAGCTAATGAAAAACTGTTTTTT
CASSKRRPGTANEKLFF
>TRBV6-1|-|-|TRBJ2-2
TGTGCCAGCACGCGACTGGGGACCGGGGAGCTGTTTTTT
CASTRLGTGELFF